Included here is one T cell receptor beta chain sequence, with context. The record originates from a study of blood T cell repertoires in COVID-19. Study in general: Material from acute and convalescent COVID-19 was sourced from the United States, Italy and Spain. PBMCs, B-cell-depleted T cells, or T cells provided the cDNA or gDNA that made up the material.

Trimming shortened V by 2 bases and J by 3 bases, and 14 bases separated the two germline ends. In germline, CDR1 is SNHLY, CDR2 FYNNEI. The CDR3 is made up of 15 amino acids. Original processing methods: Reference gene primer amplification yielded estimated nucleated cell counts. Sequencing was performed with immunoSEQ multiplex PCR; in TCRdb, only in-frame clones are kept and a portion is missing. V and J calls and clone size are as listed in that table; D and trimming were resolved from the DNA. The sample lists roughly 250,000 clones; around 85% were seen once. The TCR sequence derives from a woman aged 35 to 49 with active or convalescent COVID-19. Sequenced: peripheral blood. The J gene is TRBJ2-7, the V gene TRBV2, with D possibly being TRBD1 (6 bases). The CDR3 DNA reads as TGTGCCAGCAGTGAAAGGGCAGGGGTGGTCTACGAGCAGTACTTC. Its protein product is CASSERAGVVYEQYF.